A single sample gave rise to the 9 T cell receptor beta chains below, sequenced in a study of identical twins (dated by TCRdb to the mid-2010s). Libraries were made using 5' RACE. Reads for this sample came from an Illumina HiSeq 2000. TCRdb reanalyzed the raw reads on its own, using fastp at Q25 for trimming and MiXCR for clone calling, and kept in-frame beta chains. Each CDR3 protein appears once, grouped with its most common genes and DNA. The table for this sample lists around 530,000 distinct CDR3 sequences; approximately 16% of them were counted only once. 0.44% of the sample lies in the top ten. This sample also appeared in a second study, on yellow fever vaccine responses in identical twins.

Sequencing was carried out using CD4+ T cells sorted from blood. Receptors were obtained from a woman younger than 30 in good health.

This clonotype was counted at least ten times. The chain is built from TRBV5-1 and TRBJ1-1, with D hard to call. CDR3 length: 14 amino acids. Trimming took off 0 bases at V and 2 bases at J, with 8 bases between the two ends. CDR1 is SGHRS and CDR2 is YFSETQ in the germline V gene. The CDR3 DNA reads TGCGCCAGCAGCTTGGGCGGGTACAACACTGAAGCTTTCTTT. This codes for CASSLGGYNTEAFF.

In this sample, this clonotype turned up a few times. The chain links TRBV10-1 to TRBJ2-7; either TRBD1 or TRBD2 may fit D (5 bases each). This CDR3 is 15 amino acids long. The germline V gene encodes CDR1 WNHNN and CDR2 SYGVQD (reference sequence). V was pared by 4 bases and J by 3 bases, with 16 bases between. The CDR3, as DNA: TGCGCCAGCAGTGGAGGGGCCAGGGACCGCTACGAGCAGTACTTC. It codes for CASSGGARDRYEQYF.

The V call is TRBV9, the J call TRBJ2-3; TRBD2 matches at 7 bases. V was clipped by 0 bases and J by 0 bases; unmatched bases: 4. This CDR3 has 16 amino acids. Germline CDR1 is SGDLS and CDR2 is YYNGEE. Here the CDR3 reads CASSVEPRGSTDTQYF. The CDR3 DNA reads TGTGCCAGCAGCGTAGAACCGCGGGGGAGCACAGATACGCAGTATTTT.

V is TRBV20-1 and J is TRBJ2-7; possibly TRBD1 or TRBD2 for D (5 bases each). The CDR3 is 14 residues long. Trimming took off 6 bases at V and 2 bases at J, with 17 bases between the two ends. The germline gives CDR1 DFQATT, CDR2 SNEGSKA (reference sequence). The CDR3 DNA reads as TGCAGTGCAAAAACGGGGCGAAGGCCCTACGAGCAGTACGTC. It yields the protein CSAKTGRRPYEQYV.

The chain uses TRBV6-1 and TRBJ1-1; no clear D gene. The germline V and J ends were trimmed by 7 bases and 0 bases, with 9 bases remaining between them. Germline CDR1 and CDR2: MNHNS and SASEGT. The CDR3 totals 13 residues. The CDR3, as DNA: TGTGCCAGCACTGTGATAATGAACACTGAAGCTTTCTTT. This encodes CASTVIMNTEAFF.

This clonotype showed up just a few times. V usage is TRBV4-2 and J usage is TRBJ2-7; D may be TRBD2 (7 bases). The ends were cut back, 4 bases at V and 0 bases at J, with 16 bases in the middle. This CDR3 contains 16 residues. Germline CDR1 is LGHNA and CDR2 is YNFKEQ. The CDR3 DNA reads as TGTGCCAGCAGCCTGGGGGCGACTAGCAGCTCCTACGAGCAGTACTTC. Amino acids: CASSLGATSSSYEQYF.

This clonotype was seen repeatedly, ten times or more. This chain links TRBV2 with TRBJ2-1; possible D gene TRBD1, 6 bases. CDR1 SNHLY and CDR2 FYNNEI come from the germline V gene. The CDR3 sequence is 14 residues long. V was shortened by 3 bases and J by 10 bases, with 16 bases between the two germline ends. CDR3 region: CASSDLVKRGEQFF. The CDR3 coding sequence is TGTGCCAGCAGTGATTTGGTTAAAAGGGGGGAGCAGTTCTTC. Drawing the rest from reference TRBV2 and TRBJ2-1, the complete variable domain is EPEVTQTPSHQVTQMGQEVILRCVPISNHLYFYWYRQILGQKVEFLVSFYNNEISEKSEIFDDQFSVERPDGSNFTLKIRSTKLEDSAMYFCASSDLVKRGEQFFGPGTRLTVL.

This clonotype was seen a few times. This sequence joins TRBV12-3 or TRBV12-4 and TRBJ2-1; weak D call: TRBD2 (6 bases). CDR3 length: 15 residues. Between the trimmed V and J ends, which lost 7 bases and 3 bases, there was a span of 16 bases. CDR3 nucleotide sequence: TGTGCCAGCACCCTGGGGGGAAGGTACTACAATGAGCAGTTCTTC. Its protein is CASTLGGRYYNEQFF.

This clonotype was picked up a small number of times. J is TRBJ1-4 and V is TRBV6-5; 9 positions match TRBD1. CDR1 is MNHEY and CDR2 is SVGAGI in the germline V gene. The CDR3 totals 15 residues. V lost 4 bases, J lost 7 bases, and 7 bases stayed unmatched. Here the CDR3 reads CASSSTGGRSEKLFF. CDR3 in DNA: TGTGCCAGCAGTTCGACAGGGGGTCGGAGTGAAAAACTGTTTTTT.